Listed below are T cell receptor beta chains from one sample, sequenced in a study of shared clonotypes between healthy human individuals. Profiled with immunoSEQ multiplex PCR; TCRdb holds only in-frame clones, not every one. The sample consists of roughly 1,800,000 clones, about 95% of them appearing once. Input material: naive CD8+ T cells sorted from blood. The receptors originated from a young man in good health. CDR3s include the opening cysteine and the closing phenylalanine or tryptophan. The D gene is left open where the match is weak. Clone sizes are given selectively: once, few, many, or a class where the clone is expanded.

TRBJ1-5 . TRBV6-1 TRBD1 TGTGCCAGCAGTGCGAGGACAGGAAATCAGCCCCAGCATTTT CASSARTGNQPQHF
TRBJ1-2 . TRBV6-5 . TGTGCCAGCAGTTACTCGGCAGACAACTATGGCTACACCTTC CASSYSADNYGYTF
TRBJ2-2 . TRBV7-6 TRBD2 TGTGCCAGCAGCTTAGAACCGGGACTAGTGAGCGGGGAGCTGTTTTTT CASSLEPGLVSGELFF
TRBJ2-5 . TRBV14 . TGTGCCAGCAGCCCCAGTGGGGTGGGGCAAGAGACCCAGTACTTC CASSPSGVGQETQYF
TRBJ2-7 . TRBV28 . TGTGCCAGCAGTTTGGGGACGGCCTCCTACGAGCAGTACTTC CASSLGTASYEQYF
TRBJ1-3 many TRBV4-1 . TGCGCCAGCAGCCAAGGGCCGGGGAATGGAAACACCATATATTTT CASSQGPGNGNTIYF
TRBJ2-1 . TRBV4-3 . TGCGCCAGCAGCCAAGATCTCTGGGGGAATGAGCAGTTCTTC CASSQDLWGNEQFF
TRBJ2-3 once TRBV2 . TGTGCCAGCAGTGAGGTCACTAGTGCAGATACGCAGTATTTT CASSEVTSADTQYF
TRBJ2-3 once TRBV11-2 . TGTGCCAGCAGCTTCGGCGGGAGCACAGATACGCAGTATTTT CASSFGGSTDTQYF
TRBJ1-3 . TRBV6-1 TRBD1 TGTGCCAGCACCGCCGACAGGGGGACTGGAAACACCATATATTTT CASTADRGTGNTIYF
TRBJ1-5 . TRBV2 TRBD1 TGTGCCAGCAGTGAAGGGACAGGAGAGGGTCAGCCCCAGCATTTT CASSEGTGEGQPQHF
TRBJ2-5 once TRBV4-1 TRBD2 TGCGCCAGCAGCCAAGAGAGCGGGGGGTTCCAAGAGACCCAGTACTTC CASSQESGGFQETQYF
TRBJ2-7 . TRBV27 . TGTGCCAGCAGTTTAATTCCAGGGGCCGGGGCCTACGAGCAGTACTTC CASSLIPGAGAYEQYF
TRBJ2-7 . TRBV5-4 . TGTGCCAGCAGCGAAATAGGGGGCTCCTACGAGCAGTACTTC CASSEIGGSYEQYF
TRBJ2-7 once TRBV7-9 . TGTGCCAGCAGCCCGGGTATGGGCGAAGTGTCTGTTACCTACGAGCAGTACTTC CASSPGMGEVSVTYEQYF
TRBJ2-7 . TRBV7-2 . TGTGCCAGCAGCTTCCCTAGCGCGAACTACGAGCAGTACTTC CASSFPSANYEQYF
TRBJ2-7 . TRBV4-1 . TGCGCCAGCAGCACAGGGGGGGCGGGCGAGCAGTACTTC CASSTGGAGEQYF
TRBJ2-7 . TRBV5-5 . TGTGCCAGCAGCTCCTCCGGGACCTATCCCTACGAGCAGTACTTC CASSSSGTYPYEQYF
TRBJ2-7 . TRBV11-2 TRBD2 TGTGCCAGCAGCGGAACTAGCGGGAGTTACGAGCAGTACTTC CASSGTSGSYEQYF
TRBJ2-7 . TRBV28 . TGTGCCAGCACCCCCGGTGGACAAACGCACTTC CASTPGGQTHF
TRBJ2-7 . TRBV4-3 TRBD1 TGCGCCAGCAGCCCGGGGACAGGAGCCTACGAGCAGTACTTC CASSPGTGAYEQYF
TRBJ2-3 . TRBV4-1 TRBD2 TGCGCCACTAAACTAGCGGGGGGAGATAGCACAGATACGCAGTATTTT CATKLAGGDSTDTQYF
TRBJ2-1 . TRBV4-3 TRBD2 TGCGCCAGCAGCTACCTAGCGGTGAGCTCCTACAATGAGCAGTTCTTC CASSYLAVSSYNEQFF
TRBJ2-3 . TRBV11-1 . TGTGCCAGCAGCTTCCTTGAGGGAGATACGCAGTATTTT CASSFLEGDTQYF
TRBJ2-3 once TRBV29-1 . TGCAGCGCTCACTCGACCAGGTCTGATACGCAGTATTTT CSAHSTRSDTQYF
TRBJ1-5 . TRBV4-3 . TGCGCCAGCAGCCAAGATGGGGACAAGTATCAGCCCCAGCATTTT CASSQDGDKYQPQHF
TRBJ2-1 . TRBV5-5 TRBD1 TGTGCCAGCAGCCTCGGGACAGACCTTTCCTACAATGAGCAGTTCTTC CASSLGTDLSYNEQFF
TRBJ1-2 . TRBV6-1 TRBD1 TGTGCCAGCAGTGAAGAGAGGACAGGGGGGATTAACTATGGCTACACCTTC CASSEERTGGINYGYTF
TRBJ2-1 . TRBV25-1 TRBD1 TGTGCCAGCAGTGAATATACAGGGGGGCCCCACAATGAGCAGTTCTTC CASSEYTGGPHNEQFF
TRBJ2-7 . TRBV6-5 . TGTGCCAGCAGTTACATTCAGGGTGCCTACGAGCAGTACTTC CASSYIQGAYEQYF
TRBJ2-7 . TRBV18 TRBD2 TGTGCCAGCTCACCAAGCCGTCTAGCGGAACTAAGCGACGAGCAGTACTTC CASSPSRLAELSDEQYF